This TCR beta chain was profiled in a study of shared T cell receptors in the human thymus. Generated by immunoSEQ multiplex PCR, the TCRdb table keeps only in-frame clones and is missing some. This table holds about 660,000 clones, about 89% found once. This same sample was also taken into another study, of human thymus T cells. As that report states: Thymus was obtained from resections taken during corrective heart surgery. Gene usage for V and J segments appeared biased in thymic and blood repertoires. Related work found strong thymic repertoire overlap between unrelated individuals.

The sequenced sample consisted of thymocytes. The TCR was taken from a boy under three years old with a congenital heart defect.

In DNA form, the CDR3 reads TGTGCCAGCAGCCCAGAGGGTTGTGAGCAGTTCTTC. It codes for CASSPEGCEQFF. The chain joins TRBV13 to TRBJ2-1; the D gene is possibly TRBD2 (5 bases). V lost 5 bases and J lost 9, with 11 bases in between. The CDR3 spans 12 residues. Germline CDR1 is PRHDT and CDR2 is FYEKMQ (reference sequence).